This is a list of T cell receptor beta chains from one sample in a study of T cells of healthy individuals. TCRdb processed the 5' RACE reads anew with MiXCR; each CDR3 protein has one entry. In the table there are some 39,000 distinct CDR3 sequences, 4% to 5.5% of which are singletons. All receptors come from a human donor in good health. Both conserved end residues are part of each CDR3. The D gene is left open where the match is weak. Clone size is stated in some rows and not others, as once, few, many or a class when expanded.

abundance: many; j_gene: TRBJ1-5; v_gene: TRBV12-3/TRBV12-4; d_gene: -; CDR3nt: TGTGCCAGCAGTTTCTTTGGGCAGAGCAATCAGCCCCAGCATTTT; CDR3aa: CASSFFGQSNQPQHF
abundance: many; j_gene: TRBJ2-7; v_gene: TRBV7-3; d_gene: -; CDR3nt: TGTGCCAGCAGCTTTCCGGGAGAAACCGAGGAGCAGTACTTC; CDR3aa: CASSFPGETEEQYF
abundance: many; j_gene: TRBJ2-3; v_gene: TRBV20-1; d_gene: TRBD2; CDR3nt: TGCAGTGCTCATAGCGGGAGACCCCCGGATACGCAGTATTTT; CDR3aa: CSAHSGRPPDTQYF
abundance: few; j_gene: TRBJ1-2; v_gene: TRBV28; d_gene: -; CDR3nt: TGTGCCAGCACCCCTAACGGGGGGGTAAGGGAAGGCTACACCTTC; CDR3aa: CASTPNGGVREGYTF
abundance: many; j_gene: TRBJ1-1; v_gene: TRBV15; d_gene: -; CDR3nt: TGTGCCATAGGGATGAACACTGAAGCTTTCTTT; CDR3aa: CAIGMNTEAFF
abundance: large; j_gene: TRBJ2-6; v_gene: TRBV3-1; d_gene: TRBD1; CDR3nt: TGTGCCAGCAGCCAAGGACAGGGCTCTGGGGCCAACGTCCTGACTTTC; CDR3aa: CASSQGQGSGANVLTF
abundance: many; j_gene: TRBJ1-5; v_gene: TRBV3-1; d_gene: -; CDR3nt: TGTGCCAGCAGCCAAGAGTACAATCAGCCCCAGCATTTT; CDR3aa: CASSQEYNQPQHF
abundance: few; j_gene: TRBJ2-7; v_gene: TRBV20-1; d_gene: -; CDR3nt: TGCAGTGCTGGGGGCTCAGGGGTCTACGAGCAGTACTTC; CDR3aa: CSAGGSGVYEQYF
abundance: -; j_gene: TRBJ1-2; v_gene: TRBV4-1; d_gene: -; CDR3nt: TGCGCCAGCAGCCAAGTCGGCACACGACAGAATGGCTACACCTTC; CDR3aa: CASSQVGTRQNGYTF
abundance: few; j_gene: TRBJ2-7; v_gene: TRBV20-1; d_gene: -; CDR3nt: TGCAGTGCTAGAGGCGTAACAGACTACGAGCAGTACTTC; CDR3aa: CSARGVTDYEQYF
abundance: many; j_gene: TRBJ2-2; v_gene: TRBV11-3; d_gene: TRBD2; CDR3nt: TGTGCCAGCAGCACTAAAACCGGGACTAGCGGGAGCAAAACCGGGGAGCTGTTTTTT; CDR3aa: CASSTKTGTSGSKTGELFF
abundance: many; j_gene: TRBJ1-3; v_gene: TRBV20-1; d_gene: -; CDR3nt: TGCAGTGCTAGAGAAGATGGAAACACCATATATTTT; CDR3aa: CSAREDGNTIYF
abundance: few; j_gene: TRBJ2-1; v_gene: TRBV7-3; d_gene: -; CDR3nt: TGTGCCAGCAGCCTGGACTCTCTCGGCGGGCAGTTCTTC; CDR3aa: CASSLDSLGGQFF
abundance: many; j_gene: TRBJ1-2; v_gene: TRBV12-3/TRBV12-4; d_gene: -; CDR3nt: TGTGCCAGCAGTCGGGGGACGGAAACTGGGGGCTACACCTTC; CDR3aa: CASSRGTETGGYTF
abundance: -; j_gene: TRBJ1-2; v_gene: TRBV2; d_gene: -; CDR3nt: TGTGCCAGCGCCCCGCCGGACAGCTTTTTCTATGGCTACACCTTC; CDR3aa: CASAPPDSFFYGYTF
abundance: many; j_gene: TRBJ1-2; v_gene: TRBV6-5; d_gene: -; CDR3nt: TGTGCCTCTTTAGGTACCGATCAGCGACGGTACTATGGCTACACCTTC; CDR3aa: CASLGTDQRRYYGYTF
abundance: -; j_gene: TRBJ2-1; v_gene: TRBV7-2; d_gene: -; CDR3nt: TGTGCCAGCAGCCCCGGTATGGTCAATGAGCAGTTCTTC; CDR3aa: CASSPGMVNEQFF
abundance: few; j_gene: TRBJ2-1; v_gene: TRBV7-2; d_gene: TRBD2; CDR3nt: TGTGCCAGCAGCTTAAGACTTTTGGGGACTAGCGGGAGGATAACGAATGAGCAGTTCTTC; CDR3aa: CASSLRLLGTSGRITNEQFF
abundance: few; j_gene: TRBJ2-1; v_gene: TRBV24-1; d_gene: -; CDR3nt: TGTGCCACCAGTGATACCCGGGGCTCCTACAATGAGCAGTTCTTC; CDR3aa: CATSDTRGSYNEQFF
abundance: many; j_gene: TRBJ2-1; v_gene: TRBV14; d_gene: -; CDR3nt: TGTGCCAGCAGTCAACGGAAACGACCCCTAGACAATGAGCAGTTCTTC; CDR3aa: CASSQRKRPLDNEQFF
abundance: many; j_gene: TRBJ1-2; v_gene: TRBV7-3; d_gene: TRBD1; CDR3nt: TGTGCCAGCAGCCCAACAGGGGTCGACGGCTACACCTTC; CDR3aa: CASSPTGVDGYTF
abundance: few; j_gene: TRBJ1-2; v_gene: TRBV7-3; d_gene: TRBD1; CDR3nt: TGTGCCAGCAGCTTAGGGGACAGGGCTACAGATGGCTACACCTTC; CDR3aa: CASSLGDRATDGYTF
abundance: -; j_gene: TRBJ1-2; v_gene: TRBV6-1; d_gene: -; CDR3nt: TGTGCCAGCAGTGAACAACAAGGGGGCTATGGCTACACCTTC; CDR3aa: CASSEQQGGYGYTF
abundance: -; j_gene: TRBJ1-6; v_gene: TRBV20-1; d_gene: -; CDR3nt: TGCAGTGCTAGAGATGAGGCTGATTCACCCCTCCACTTT; CDR3aa: CSARDEADSPLHF
abundance: many; j_gene: TRBJ1-1; v_gene: TRBV20-1; d_gene: TRBD1; CDR3nt: TGCAGTGCTGTTCCCTGGGACAGGGCTAACACTGAAGCTTTCTTT; CDR3aa: CSAVPWDRANTEAFF
abundance: many; j_gene: TRBJ2-5; v_gene: TRBV9; d_gene: TRBD1; CDR3nt: TGTGCCAGCAGCGCCGACGGACAGGGCCGAGAGACCCAGTACTTC; CDR3aa: CASSADGQGRETQYF
abundance: many; j_gene: TRBJ1-6; v_gene: TRBV4-1; d_gene: -; CDR3nt: TGCGCCAGCAGCCAGAACACGGCCCGTAATTCACCCCTCCACTTT; CDR3aa: CASSQNTARNSPLHF
abundance: -; j_gene: TRBJ2-2; v_gene: TRBV5-4; d_gene: -; CDR3nt: TGTGCCAGCAGCTGGGGCACCGGGGAGCTGTTTTTT; CDR3aa: CASSWGTGELFF
abundance: -; j_gene: TRBJ2-1; v_gene: TRBV11-3; d_gene: TRBD2; CDR3nt: TGTGCCAGCAGCCTAGGACTAGCGGGATGGCCCTACAATGAGCAGTTCTTC; CDR3aa: CASSLGLAGWPYNEQFF
abundance: many; j_gene: TRBJ2-3; v_gene: TRBV6-4; d_gene: -; CDR3nt: TGTGCCAGCAGCGCCGGATCGGGCGCAGATACGCAGTATTTT; CDR3aa: CASSAGSGADTQYF
abundance: many; j_gene: TRBJ2-5; v_gene: TRBV18; d_gene: TRBD2; CDR3nt: TGTGCCAGCTCACCGGGCGGGACTAGCGGAGCCCCTTTGTTCTTC; CDR3aa: CASSPGGTSGAPLFF
abundance: few; j_gene: TRBJ2-2; v_gene: TRBV3-1; d_gene: TRBD2; CDR3nt: TGTGCCAGCAGCCCGGGACTAGCGGGAGTCCGGACCGGGGAGCTGTTTTTT; CDR3aa: CASSPGLAGVRTGELFF
abundance: many; j_gene: TRBJ2-2; v_gene: TRBV12-3/TRBV12-4; d_gene: -; CDR3nt: TGTGCCAGCAGTTTACGGATCCCTCCGGGTCGGACCGGGGAGCTGTTTTTT; CDR3aa: CASSLRIPPGRTGELFF
abundance: many; j_gene: TRBJ2-3; v_gene: TRBV6-1; d_gene: -; CDR3nt: TGTGCCAGCAGTGAAGCGGAGGGGGCCACAGATACGCAGTATTTT; CDR3aa: CASSEAEGATDTQYF
abundance: many; j_gene: TRBJ2-3; v_gene: TRBV6-5; d_gene: -; CDR3nt: TGTGCCAGCAGTTACTCGCGGACCCTAGCCACAGATACGCAGTATTTT; CDR3aa: CASSYSRTLATDTQYF
abundance: many; j_gene: TRBJ1-1; v_gene: TRBV9; d_gene: -; CDR3nt: TGTGCCAGCAGCGTTGATCCTTCAGTGAACACTGAAGCTTTCTTT; CDR3aa: CASSVDPSVNTEAFF
abundance: many; j_gene: TRBJ1-2; v_gene: TRBV29-1; d_gene: -; CDR3nt: TGCAGCGTTGTCCCTGACGGACGGGTCGCCTATGGCTACACCTTC; CDR3aa: CSVVPDGRVAYGYTF
abundance: many; j_gene: TRBJ1-1; v_gene: TRBV6-6; d_gene: TRBD1; CDR3nt: TGTGCCAGCACCGGGACAGGGCGAACTGAAGCTTTCTTT; CDR3aa: CASTGTGRTEAFF
abundance: many; j_gene: TRBJ1-1; v_gene: TRBV3-1; d_gene: -; CDR3nt: TGTGCCAGCAGCCAAGAGGAAAGACAGAAGGAAGCTTTCTTT; CDR3aa: CASSQEERQKEAFF
abundance: few; j_gene: TRBJ1-2; v_gene: TRBV27; d_gene: -; CDR3nt: TGTGCCAGCAGGCAAGCAGGGTATGGCTACACCTTC; CDR3aa: CASRQAGYGYTF
abundance: many; j_gene: TRBJ2-7; v_gene: TRBV30; d_gene: -; CDR3nt: TGTGCCTGGAGTACAGGACTTCCTAGTTCCGAGCAGTACTTC; CDR3aa: CAWSTGLPSSEQYF
abundance: many; j_gene: TRBJ2-7; v_gene: TRBV3-1; d_gene: TRBD2; CDR3nt: TGTGCCAGCAGCCTGTCTAGCGGGAGCCTCGAGCAGTACTTC; CDR3aa: CASSLSSGSLEQYF
abundance: many; j_gene: TRBJ2-3; v_gene: TRBV2; d_gene: -; CDR3nt: TGTGCCAGCAGGCAGGGAGATACGCAGTATTTT; CDR3aa: CASRQGDTQYF
abundance: many; j_gene: TRBJ2-3; v_gene: TRBV9; d_gene: -; CDR3nt: TGTGCCAGCAGCGTAGACCCGGGCACAGATACGCAGTATTTT; CDR3aa: CASSVDPGTDTQYF
abundance: many; j_gene: TRBJ2-1; v_gene: TRBV24-1; d_gene: TRBD2; CDR3nt: TGTGCCACCAGTGACTTGGTAGCGGGAGGCTACAATGAGCAGTTCTTC; CDR3aa: CATSDLVAGGYNEQFF
abundance: few; j_gene: TRBJ2-1; v_gene: TRBV20-1; d_gene: -; CDR3nt: TGCAGTGCTACCCCTTGGGATAATGAGCAGTTCTTC; CDR3aa: CSATPWDNEQFF
abundance: few; j_gene: TRBJ1-1; v_gene: TRBV12-3/TRBV12-4; d_gene: -; CDR3nt: TGTGCCAGCAGCCCCCTGGGAGTATTGAACACTGAAGCTTTCTTT; CDR3aa: CASSPLGVLNTEAFF